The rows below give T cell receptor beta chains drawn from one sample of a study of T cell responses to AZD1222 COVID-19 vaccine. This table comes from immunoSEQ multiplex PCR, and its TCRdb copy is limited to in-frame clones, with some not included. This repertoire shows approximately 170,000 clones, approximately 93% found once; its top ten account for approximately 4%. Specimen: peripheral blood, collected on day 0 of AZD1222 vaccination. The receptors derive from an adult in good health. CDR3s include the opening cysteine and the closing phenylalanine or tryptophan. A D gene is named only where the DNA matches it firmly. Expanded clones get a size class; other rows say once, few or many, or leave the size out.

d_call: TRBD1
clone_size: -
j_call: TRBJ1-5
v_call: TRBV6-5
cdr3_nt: TGTGCCAGCAGTCTAACCGGACAGGCCGATCAGCCCCAGCATTTT
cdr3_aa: CASSLTGQADQPQHF

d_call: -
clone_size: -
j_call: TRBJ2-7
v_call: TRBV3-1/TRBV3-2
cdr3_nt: TGTGCCAGCAGCCAAGCCAGGGTTGGCGAGCAGTACTTC
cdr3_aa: CASSQARVGEQYF

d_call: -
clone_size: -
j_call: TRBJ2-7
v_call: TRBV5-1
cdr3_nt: TGCGCCATCCTAATTCTTCGGGGAACCTACGTGAAGCAGTACTTC
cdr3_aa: CAILILRGTYVKQYF

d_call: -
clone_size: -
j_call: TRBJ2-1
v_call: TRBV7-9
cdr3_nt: TGTGCCAGCAGCTTAGCGGGGCCCTACAATGAGCAGTTCTTC
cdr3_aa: CASSLAGPYNEQFF

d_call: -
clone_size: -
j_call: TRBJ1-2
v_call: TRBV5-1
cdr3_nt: TGCGCCAGCAGCTTGGGGGCCACAGGGCTCTATGGCTACACCTTC
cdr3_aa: CASSLGATGLYGYTF

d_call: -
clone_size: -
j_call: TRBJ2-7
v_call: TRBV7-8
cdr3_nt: TGTGCCAGTAACCCCGGGGGGACAGGCGACTCCTACGAGCAGTACTTC
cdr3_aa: CASNPGGTGDSYEQYF

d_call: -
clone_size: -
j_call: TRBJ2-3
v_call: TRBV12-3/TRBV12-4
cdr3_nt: TGTGCCAGCAGACCAGGGGCCGCTGATACGCAGTATTTT
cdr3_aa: CASRPGAADTQYF

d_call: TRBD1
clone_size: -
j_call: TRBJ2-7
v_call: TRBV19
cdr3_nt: TGTGCCGTAAGAACAGGGGGTAGCGAGCAGTACTTC
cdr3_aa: CAVRTGGSEQYF

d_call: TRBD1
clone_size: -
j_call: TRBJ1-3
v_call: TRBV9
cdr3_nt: TGTGCCAGCAGCGTAGGAGGGACAGCCTCTGGAAACACCATATATTTT
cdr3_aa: CASSVGGTASGNTIYF

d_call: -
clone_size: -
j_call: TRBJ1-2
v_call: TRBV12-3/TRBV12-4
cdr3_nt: TGTGCCAGCAGTTTGTCTGTGTATGGCTACACCTTC
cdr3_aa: CASSLSVYGYTF

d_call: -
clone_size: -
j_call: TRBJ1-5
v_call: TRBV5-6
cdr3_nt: TGTGCCAGCAGCTTGGGGATAGGGCCTGGACTTCAGCCCCAGCATTTT
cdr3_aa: CASSLGIGPGLQPQHF

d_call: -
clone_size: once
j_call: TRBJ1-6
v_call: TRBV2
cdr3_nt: TGTGCCAGCAGTGAACAGGGTGACAATTCACCCCTCCACTTT
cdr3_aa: CASSEQGDNSPLHF

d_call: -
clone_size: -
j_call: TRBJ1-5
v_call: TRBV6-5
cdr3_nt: TGTGCCAGCAGCCTGCGGGGGGCCCAGCCCCAGCATTTT
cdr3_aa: CASSLRGAQPQHF

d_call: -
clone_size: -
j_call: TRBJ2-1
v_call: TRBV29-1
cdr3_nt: TGCAGCGTTGAAGGACCAGGGGGAGGGGATGAGCAGTTCTTC
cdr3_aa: CSVEGPGGGDEQFF

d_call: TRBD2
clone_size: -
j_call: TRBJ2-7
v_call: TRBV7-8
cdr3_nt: TGTGCCAGCAGCTTGGGACTAGCGGGCACCTACGAGCAGTACTTC
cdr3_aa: CASSLGLAGTYEQYF

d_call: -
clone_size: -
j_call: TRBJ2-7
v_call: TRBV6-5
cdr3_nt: TGTGCCAGCAGTTACTCCAATGCACTGGGTTTTGAGCAGTACTTC
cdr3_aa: CASSYSNALGFEQYF

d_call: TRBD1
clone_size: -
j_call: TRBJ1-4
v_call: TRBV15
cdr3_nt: TGTGCCACCAGCACCCGGACAGGAACTAATGAAAAACTGTTTTTT
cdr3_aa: CATSTRTGTNEKLFF

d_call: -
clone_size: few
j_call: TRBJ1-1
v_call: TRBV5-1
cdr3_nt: TGCGCCAGCAGCTTGGGGGGCCAGCCAAACACTGAAGCTTTCTTT
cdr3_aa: CASSLGGQPNTEAFF

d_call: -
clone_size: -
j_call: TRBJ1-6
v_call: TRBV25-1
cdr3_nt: TGTGCCAGCAGGGCGACCTCCTATAATTCACCCCTCCACTTT
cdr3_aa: CASRATSYNSPLHF

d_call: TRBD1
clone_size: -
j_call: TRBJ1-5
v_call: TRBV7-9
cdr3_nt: TGTGCCAGCAGCGAACTAGGGGGCGCCAATCAGCCCCAGCATTTT
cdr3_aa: CASSELGGANQPQHF

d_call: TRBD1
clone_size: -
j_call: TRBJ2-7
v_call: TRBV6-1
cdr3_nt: TGTGCCAGCAGTGAAGTAGGGGGCAAGACCGAGCAGTACTTC
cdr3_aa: CASSEVGGKTEQYF

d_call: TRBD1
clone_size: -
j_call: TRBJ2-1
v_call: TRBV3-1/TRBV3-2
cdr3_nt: TGTGCCAGCAGCCTCCGGGACAGGCAGTTCTTC
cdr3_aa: CASSLRDRQFF

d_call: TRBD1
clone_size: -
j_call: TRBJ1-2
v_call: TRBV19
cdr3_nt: TGTGCCAGTAGTCCAGGGACAGGGACTAACTATGGCTACACCTTC
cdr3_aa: CASSPGTGTNYGYTF

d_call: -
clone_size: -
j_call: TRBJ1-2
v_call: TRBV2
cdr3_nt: TGTGCCAGCAGTGAAGATTCGAGGGGATCCTATGGCTACACCTTC
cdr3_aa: CASSEDSRGSYGYTF

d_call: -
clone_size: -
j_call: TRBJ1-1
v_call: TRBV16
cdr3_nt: TGTGCCAGCAGCCCTGGTGGGCGGGAGGGGAACACTGAAGCTTTCTTT
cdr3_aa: CASSPGGREGNTEAFF

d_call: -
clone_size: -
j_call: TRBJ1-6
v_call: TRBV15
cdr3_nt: TGTGCCACCACCGCACGGACCCCGGCGGTTAATTCACCCCTCCACTTT
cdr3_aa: CATTARTPAVNSPLHF

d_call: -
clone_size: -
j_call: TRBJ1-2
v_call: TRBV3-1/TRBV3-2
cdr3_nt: TGTGCCAGCAGCCTACAGACTCGAGGCTCTGGCTACACCTTC
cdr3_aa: CASSLQTRGSGYTF

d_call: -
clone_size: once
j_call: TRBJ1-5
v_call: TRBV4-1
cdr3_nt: TGCGCCAGCAGCCGAGTAGACTCTCAGCCCCAGCATTTT
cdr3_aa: CASSRVDSQPQHF

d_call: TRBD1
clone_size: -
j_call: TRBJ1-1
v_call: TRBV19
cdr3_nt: TGTGCCAGCAAGGGGGCGGTGAACACTGAAGCTTTCTTT
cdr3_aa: CASKGAVNTEAFF

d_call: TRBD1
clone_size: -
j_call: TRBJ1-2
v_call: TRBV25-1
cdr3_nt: TGTGCCAGCAGCCCCGGGACAGGTGTCCCTCTCTATGGCTACACCTTC
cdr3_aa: CASSPGTGVPLYGYTF

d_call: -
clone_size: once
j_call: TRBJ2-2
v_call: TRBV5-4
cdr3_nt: TGTGCCACCAAAACAGGTAGCGGCACCGGGGAGCTGTTTTTT
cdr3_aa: CATKTGSGTGELFF

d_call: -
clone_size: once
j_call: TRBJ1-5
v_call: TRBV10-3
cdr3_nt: TGTGCCATCAGTGCGGGTAGTACGGATAGCAATCAGCCCCAGCATTTT
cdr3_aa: CAISAGSTDSNQPQHF

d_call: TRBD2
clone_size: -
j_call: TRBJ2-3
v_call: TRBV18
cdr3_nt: TGTGCCAGCTCAAATGGACTAGCCGACACAGATACGCAGTATTTT
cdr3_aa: CASSNGLADTDTQYF

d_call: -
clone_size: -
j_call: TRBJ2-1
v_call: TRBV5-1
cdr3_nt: TGCGCCAGCAGCTTGGAAGTCGGGGGAAACAATGAGCAGTTCTTC
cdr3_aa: CASSLEVGGNNEQFF

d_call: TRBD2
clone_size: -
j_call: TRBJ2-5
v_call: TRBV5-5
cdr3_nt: TGTGCCAGCAGCTTAACCGCGGGAGTAGGGACCCAGTACTTC
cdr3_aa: CASSLTAGVGTQYF

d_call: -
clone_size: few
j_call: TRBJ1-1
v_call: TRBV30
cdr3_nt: TGTGCCGGCCAGGACAGTATGAACACTGAAGCTTTCTTT
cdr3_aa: CAGQDSMNTEAFF

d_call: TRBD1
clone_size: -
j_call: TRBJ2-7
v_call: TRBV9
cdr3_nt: TGTGCCAGCAGCGTAGCACAGGGGGCGGTTTACGAGCAGTACTTC
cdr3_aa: CASSVAQGAVYEQYF

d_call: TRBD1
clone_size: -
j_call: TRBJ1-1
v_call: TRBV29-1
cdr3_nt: TGCAGCGTTGTGAGACAGGGGAACACTGAAGCTTTCTTT
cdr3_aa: CSVVRQGNTEAFF

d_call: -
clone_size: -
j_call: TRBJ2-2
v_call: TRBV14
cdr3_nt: TGTGCCAGCAGCCAAGAAGGGACCGGGGAGCTGTTTTTT
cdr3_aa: CASSQEGTGELFF

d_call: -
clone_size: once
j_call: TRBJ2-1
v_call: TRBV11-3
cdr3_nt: TGTGCCAGCAGCCATGGGGGAGATGAGCAGTTCTTC
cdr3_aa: CASSHGGDEQFF

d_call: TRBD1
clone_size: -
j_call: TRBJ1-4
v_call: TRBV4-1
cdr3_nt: TGCGCCAGCAGCGTTACAGGGGGCTATGATGAAAAACTGTTTTTT
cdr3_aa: CASSVTGGYDEKLFF

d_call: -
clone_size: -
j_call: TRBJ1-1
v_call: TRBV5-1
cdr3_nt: TGCGCCAGCAGCTTTATTACTGGGCACACTGAAGCTTTCTTT
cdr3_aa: CASSFITGHTEAFF

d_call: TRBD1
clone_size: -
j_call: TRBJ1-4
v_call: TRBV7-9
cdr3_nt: TGTGCCAGCAGCCGGGACAGGGGGGATGAAAAACTGTTTTTT
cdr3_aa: CASSRDRGDEKLFF

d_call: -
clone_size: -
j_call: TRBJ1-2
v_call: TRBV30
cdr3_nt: TGTGCCTGCAGTAGGTGGGCCTTTGAGGGCTACACCTTC
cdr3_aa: CACSRWAFEGYTF

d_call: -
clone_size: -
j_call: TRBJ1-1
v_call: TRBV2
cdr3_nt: TGTGCCAGCAGTGAGGGTCACGGGTCCTTCATGAACACTGAAGCTTTCTTT
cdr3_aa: CASSEGHGSFMNTEAFF

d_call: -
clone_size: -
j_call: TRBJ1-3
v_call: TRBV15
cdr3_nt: TGTGCCACCAGCAGAGATCTTAGCTCTGGAAACACCATATATTTT
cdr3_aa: CATSRDLSSGNTIYF

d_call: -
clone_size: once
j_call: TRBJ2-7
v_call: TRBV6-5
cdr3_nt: TGTGCCAGCAGTCGACGGGAGAGCTACTACGAGCAGTACTTC
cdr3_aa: CASSRRESYYEQYF

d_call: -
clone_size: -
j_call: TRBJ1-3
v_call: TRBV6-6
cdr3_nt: TGTGCCAGCAGTTACTCCGACACCCGGCAAAACACCATATATTTT
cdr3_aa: CASSYSDTRQNTIYF

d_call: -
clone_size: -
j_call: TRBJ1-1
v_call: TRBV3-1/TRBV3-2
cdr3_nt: TGTGCCAGCAGCCCTTGGAGGGAGGTGGACACTGAAGCTTTCTTT
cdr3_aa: CASSPWREVDTEAFF

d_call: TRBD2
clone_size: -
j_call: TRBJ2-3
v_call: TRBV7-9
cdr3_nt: TGTGCCAGCAGCCCCAAGACTAGCGGGTCACCAGATACGCAGTATTTT
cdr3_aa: CASSPKTSGSPDTQYF

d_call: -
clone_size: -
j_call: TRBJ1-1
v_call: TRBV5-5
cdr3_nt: TGTGCCAGCAGAAGTGACCTGAACACTGAAGCTTTCTTT
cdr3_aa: CASRSDLNTEAFF